A selection of T cell receptor beta chains follows, all from one sample in a study of cytomegalovirus exposure and HLA in healthy donors. This table comes from immunoSEQ multiplex PCR, and its TCRdb copy is limited to in-frame clones, with some not included. This sample has around 130,000 clones, with roughly 80% found just once. Sequencing input: PBMCs. The receptors shown here come from a man aged 50-60 years in good health and CMV-seronegative. CDR3s include the opening cysteine and the closing phenylalanine or tryptophan. A D gene is named only where the DNA matches it firmly. Clone size is stated in some rows and not others, as once, few, many or a class when expanded.

J gene | V gene | D gene | clone size | CDR3 DNA | CDR3 protein
TRBJ2-7 | TRBV30 | NA | NA | TGTGCCTGGAGTGTCACCTACGAGCAGTACTTC | CAWSVTYEQYF
TRBJ2-1 | TRBV6-6 | TRBD2 | NA | TGTGCCAGCTCAGGCGGGAGAGGGACCTACAATGAGCAGTTCTTC | CASSGGRGTYNEQFF
TRBJ1-2 | TRBV5-1 | TRBD1 | NA | TGCGCCAGCAGCTTAGAATCAGGGGGCTTTGGCTACACCTTC | CASSLESGGFGYTF
TRBJ2-7 | TRBV14 | TRBD2 | NA | TGTGCCAGCAGCCAACAGGGGACTAGCTGGGAAGAGCAGTACTTC | CASSQQGTSWEEQYF
TRBJ2-7 | TRBV7-2 | NA | NA | TGTGCCAGCAGTTATTACAGACGAGACGAGCAGTACTTC | CASSYYRRDEQYF
TRBJ2-7 | TRBV19 | NA | NA | TGTGCCACCTCCCACAGCCAACCACCCTACGAGCAGTACTTC | CATSHSQPPYEQYF
TRBJ1-3 | TRBV7-6 | NA | few | TGTGCCAGCAGCCCTACTGCCGGAAACACCATATATTTT | CASSPTAGNTIYF
TRBJ2-7 | TRBV2 | NA | NA | TGTGCCAGCAGTTTCAACAGGGACGAGCAGTACTTC | CASSFNRDEQYF
TRBJ1-1 | TRBV11-2 | NA | NA | TGTGCCAGCAGCTTAGTTGCCGGACAAACGAACACTGAAGCTTTCTTT | CASSLVAGQTNTEAFF
TRBJ2-7 | TRBV5-1 | TRBD2 | NA | TGCGCCAGCAGCTCGGACGGGGGGAGCTCCTACGAGCAGTACTTC | CASSSDGGSSYEQYF
TRBJ2-3 | TRBV5-4 | TRBD2 | NA | TGTGCCAGCAGCACAGGGACTAGTAGGAGGAGCACAGATACGCAGTATTTT | CASSTGTSRRSTDTQYF
TRBJ1-1 | TRBV9 | NA | NA | TGTGCCAGCAGCGTAGGGCATACCTTCACTGAAGCTTTCTTT | CASSVGHTFTEAFF
TRBJ2-3 | TRBV19 | TRBD2 | NA | TGTGCCAGTAGTACCCTCCTAGCGGCCAGCACAGATACGCAGTATTTT | CASSTLLAASTDTQYF
TRBJ2-2 | TRBV12-5 | TRBD2 | NA | TGTGCTAGTGGCCTCGGGGCTAGCGGGAGCCGCGGGGAGCTGTTTTTT | CASGLGASGSRGELFF
TRBJ2-1 | TRBV18 | NA | NA | TGTGCCAGCTCACCCTGGCGGGACCTCTACAATGAGCAGTTCTTC | CASSPWRDLYNEQFF
TRBJ2-2 | TRBV2 | TRBD1 | NA | TGTGCCAGCAGAACAGGACAGGGGACCGGGGAGCTGTTTTTT | CASRTGQGTGELFF
TRBJ1-1 | TRBV7-2 | NA | NA | TGTGCCAGCAGCCCGCGGACGGGTGTAGAACAGGTAGCTTTCTTT | CASSPRTGVEQVAFF
TRBJ1-1 | TRBV28 | NA | NA | TGTGCCAGCAATATCAACACTGAAGCTTTCTTT | CASNINTEAFF
TRBJ1-2 | TRBV5-1 | NA | NA | TGCGCCAGCAGCTTGGGGAGTGCTCGGGGCTACACCTTC | CASSLGSARGYTF
TRBJ2-7 | TRBV21-1 | NA | NA | TGTGCCAGCAGAACGAGCGGGACGTCGCCCTACGAGCAGTACTTC | CASRTSGTSPYEQYF
TRBJ2-2 | TRBV9 | TRBD1 | few | TGTGCCAGCAGCGCCGGGACAGGGGTTGGCACCGGGGAGCTGTTTTTT | CASSAGTGVGTGELFF
TRBJ2-1 | TRBV5-6 | TRBD1 | once | TGTGCCAGCAGCTTGCGACAGGGGTCCATCAATGAGCAGTTCTTC | CASSLRQGSINEQFF
TRBJ1-3 | TRBV19 | NA | once | TGTACCAGCTCAAATCCCGGGGACAACGGAAACACCATATATTTT | CTSSNPGDNGNTIYF
TRBJ1-2 | TRBV19 | NA | few | TGTGCCAGTAGTCAGAAAGGCTACACCTTC | CASSQKGYTF
TRBJ2-7 | TRBV6-1 | NA | few | TGTGCCAGCAGTATAGGGGGACCGGGCTACGAGCAGTACTTC | CASSIGGPGYEQYF
TRBJ2-2 | TRBV4-3 | NA | NA | TGCGCCAGCAGCCAAGAGGGGGGCACCGGGGAGCTGTTTTTT | CASSQEGGTGELFF
TRBJ1-5 | TRBV7-8 | NA | NA | TGTGCCAGCAGTGAAAGGCAGGATCAGCCCCAGCATTTT | CASSERQDQPQHF